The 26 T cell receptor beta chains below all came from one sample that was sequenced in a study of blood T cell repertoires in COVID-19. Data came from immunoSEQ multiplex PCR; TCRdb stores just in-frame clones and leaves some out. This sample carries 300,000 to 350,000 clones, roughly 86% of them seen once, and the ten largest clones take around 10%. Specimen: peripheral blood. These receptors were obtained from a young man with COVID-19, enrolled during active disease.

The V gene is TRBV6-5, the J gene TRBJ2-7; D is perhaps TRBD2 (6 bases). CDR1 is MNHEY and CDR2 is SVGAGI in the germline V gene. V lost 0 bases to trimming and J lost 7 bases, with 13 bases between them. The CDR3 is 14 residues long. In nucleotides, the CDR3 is TGTGCCAGCAGTTACTCGACTAGGATTGGTGAGCAGTACTTC. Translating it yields CASSYSTRIGEQYF.

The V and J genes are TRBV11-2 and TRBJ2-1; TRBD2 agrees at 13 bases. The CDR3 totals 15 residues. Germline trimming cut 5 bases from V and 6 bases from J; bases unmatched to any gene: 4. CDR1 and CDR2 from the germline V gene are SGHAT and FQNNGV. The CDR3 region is CASSPTSGGANEQFF. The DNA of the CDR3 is TGTGCCAGCAGCCCCACTAGCGGGGGGGCCAATGAGCAGTTCTTC.

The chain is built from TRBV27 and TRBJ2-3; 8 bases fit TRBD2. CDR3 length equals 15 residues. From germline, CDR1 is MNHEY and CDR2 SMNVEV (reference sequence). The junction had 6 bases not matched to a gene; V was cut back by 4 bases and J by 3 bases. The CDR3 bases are TGTGCCAGCAGTTATAGCGGGATGAGTACAGATACGCAGTATTTT. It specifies CASSYSGMSTDTQYF.

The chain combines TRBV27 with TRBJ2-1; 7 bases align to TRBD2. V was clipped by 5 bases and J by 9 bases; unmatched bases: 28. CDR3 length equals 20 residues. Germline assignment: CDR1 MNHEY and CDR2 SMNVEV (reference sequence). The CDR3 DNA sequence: TGTGCCAGCAGTCTCATATCCCGGACTAGTGGCCGGTATTCCACCAGTGAGCAGTTCTTC. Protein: CASSLISRTSGRYSTSEQFF.

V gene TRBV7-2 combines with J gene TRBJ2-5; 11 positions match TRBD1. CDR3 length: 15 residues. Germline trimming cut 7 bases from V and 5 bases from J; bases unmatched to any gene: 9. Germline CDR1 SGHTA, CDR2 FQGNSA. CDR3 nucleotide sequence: TGTGCCAGCACCCTGGGGACAGGGGGAGTGGAGACCCAGTACTTC. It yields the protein CASTLGTGGVETQYF.

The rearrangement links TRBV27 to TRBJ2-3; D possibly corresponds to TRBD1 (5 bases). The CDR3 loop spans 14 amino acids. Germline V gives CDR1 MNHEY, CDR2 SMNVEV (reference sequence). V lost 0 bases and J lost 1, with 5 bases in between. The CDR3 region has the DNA TGTGCCAGCAGTTTATCGACAGGCACAGATACGCAGTATTTT. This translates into CASSLSTGTDTQYF.

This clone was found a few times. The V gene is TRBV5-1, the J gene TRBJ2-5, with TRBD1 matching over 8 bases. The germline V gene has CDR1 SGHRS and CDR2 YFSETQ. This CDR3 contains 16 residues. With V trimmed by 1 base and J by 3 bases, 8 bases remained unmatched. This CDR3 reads CASSLSGQGPEETQYF. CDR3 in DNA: TGCGCCAGCAGCTTGTCCGGACAGGGTCCAGAAGAGACCCAGTACTTC.

CDR3 residues: CASRKTGYDFYGYTF. CDR3 in DNA: TGTGCCAGCAGAAAGACAGGGTACGACTTCTATGGCTACACCTTC. J is TRBJ1-2 and V is TRBV28, with 7 nucleotides matching TRBD1. The J segment lost 4 bases and the V segment lost 6 bases, leaving 11 bases of the junction unmatched. The V gene's germline CDR1 is MDHEN and CDR2 SYDVKM. The CDR3 totals 15 residues.

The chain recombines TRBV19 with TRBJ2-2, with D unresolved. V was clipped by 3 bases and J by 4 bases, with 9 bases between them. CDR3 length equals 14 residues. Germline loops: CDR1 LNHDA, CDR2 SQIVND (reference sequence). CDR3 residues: CASSILVATGELFF. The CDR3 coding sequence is TGTGCCAGTAGTATTTTAGTAGCCACCGGGGAGCTGTTTTTT.

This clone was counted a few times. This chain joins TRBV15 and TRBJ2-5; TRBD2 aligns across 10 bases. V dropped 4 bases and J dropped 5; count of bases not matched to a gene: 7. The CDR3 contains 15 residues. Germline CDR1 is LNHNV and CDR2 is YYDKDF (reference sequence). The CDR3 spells CATSTAPSGSETQYF. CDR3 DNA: TGTGCCACCAGCACCGCCCCTAGCGGGAGTGAGACCCAGTACTTC.

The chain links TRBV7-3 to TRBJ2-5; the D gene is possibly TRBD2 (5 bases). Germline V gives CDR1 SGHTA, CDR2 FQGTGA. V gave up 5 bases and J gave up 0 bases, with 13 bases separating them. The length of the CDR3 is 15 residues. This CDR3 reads CASSPEGWYQETQYF. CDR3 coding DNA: TGTGCCAGCAGCCCCGAGGGTTGGTACCAAGAGACCCAGTACTTC.

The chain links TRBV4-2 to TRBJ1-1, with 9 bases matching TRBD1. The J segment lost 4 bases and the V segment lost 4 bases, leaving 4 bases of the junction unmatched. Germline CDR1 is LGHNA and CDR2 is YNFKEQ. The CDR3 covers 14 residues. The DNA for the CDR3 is TGTGCCAGCAGCCCCCTGACAGGGGGCACTGAAGCTTTCTTT. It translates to CASSPLTGGTEAFF.

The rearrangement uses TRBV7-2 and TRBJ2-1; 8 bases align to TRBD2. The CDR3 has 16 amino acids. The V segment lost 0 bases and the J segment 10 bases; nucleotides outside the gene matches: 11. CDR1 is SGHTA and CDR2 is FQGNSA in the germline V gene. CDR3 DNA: TGTGCCAGCAGCTTAGCTATGTTAGCGGGAAGTCCCGAGCAGTTCTTC. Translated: CASSLAMLAGSPEQFF. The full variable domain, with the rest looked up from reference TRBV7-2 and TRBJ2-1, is GAGVSQSPSNKVTEKGKDVELRCDPISGHTALYWYRQSLGQGLEFLIYFQGNSAPDKSGLPSDRFSAERTGGSVSTLTIQRTQQEDSAVYLCASSLAMLAGSPEQFFGPGTRLTVL.

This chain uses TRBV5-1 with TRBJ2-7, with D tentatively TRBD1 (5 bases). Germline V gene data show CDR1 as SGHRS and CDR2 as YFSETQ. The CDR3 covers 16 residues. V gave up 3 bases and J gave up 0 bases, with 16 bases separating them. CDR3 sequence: CASSSFSGWSSYEQYF. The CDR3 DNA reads TGCGCCAGCAGCTCATTTTCAGGGTGGAGCTCCTACGAGCAGTACTTC.

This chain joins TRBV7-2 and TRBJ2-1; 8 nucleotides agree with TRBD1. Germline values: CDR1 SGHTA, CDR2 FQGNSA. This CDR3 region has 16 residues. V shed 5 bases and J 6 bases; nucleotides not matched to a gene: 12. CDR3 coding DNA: TGTGCCAGCAGCCAAGGGGGCAGGGGGCTCACCAATGAGCAGTTCTTC. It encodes CASSQGGRGLTNEQFF.

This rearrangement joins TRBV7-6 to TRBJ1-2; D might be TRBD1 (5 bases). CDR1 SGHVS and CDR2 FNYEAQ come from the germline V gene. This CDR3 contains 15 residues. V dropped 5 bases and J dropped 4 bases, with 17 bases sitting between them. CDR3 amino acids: CASSPAGRVSYGYTF. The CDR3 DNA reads TGTGCCAGCAGCCCTGCGGGGCGTGTATCCTATGGCTACACCTTC.

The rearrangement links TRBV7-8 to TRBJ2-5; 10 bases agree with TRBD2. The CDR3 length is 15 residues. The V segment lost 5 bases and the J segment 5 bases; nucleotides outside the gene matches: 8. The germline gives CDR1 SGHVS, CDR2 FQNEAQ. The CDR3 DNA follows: TGTGCCAGCAGCCCAAGCGGGAGGGGGTCGGAGACCCAGTACTTC. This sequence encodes CASSPSGRGSETQYF.

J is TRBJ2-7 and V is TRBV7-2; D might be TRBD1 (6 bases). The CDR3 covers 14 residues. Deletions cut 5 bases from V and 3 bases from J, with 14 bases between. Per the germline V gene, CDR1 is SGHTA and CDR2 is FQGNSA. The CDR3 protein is CASSPKTGIYEQYF. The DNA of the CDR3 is TGTGCCAGCAGCCCCAAGACAGGAATCTACGAGCAGTACTTC.

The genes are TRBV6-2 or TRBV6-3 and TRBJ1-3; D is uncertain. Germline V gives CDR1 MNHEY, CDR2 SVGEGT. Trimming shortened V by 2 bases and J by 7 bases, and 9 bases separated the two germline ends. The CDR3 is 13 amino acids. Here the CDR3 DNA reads TGTGCCAGCAGTTACGGAGGGATGAACACCATATATTTT. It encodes CASSYGGMNTIYF.

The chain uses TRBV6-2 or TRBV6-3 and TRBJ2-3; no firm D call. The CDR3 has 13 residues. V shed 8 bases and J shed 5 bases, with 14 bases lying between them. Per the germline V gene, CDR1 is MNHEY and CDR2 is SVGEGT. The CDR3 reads CASGSPRKDTQYF. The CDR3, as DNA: TGTGCCAGCGGTTCTCCTAGGAAAGATACGCAGTATTTT.

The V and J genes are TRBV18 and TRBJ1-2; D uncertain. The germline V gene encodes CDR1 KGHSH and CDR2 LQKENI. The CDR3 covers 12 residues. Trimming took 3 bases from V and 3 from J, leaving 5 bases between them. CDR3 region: CASSPIHYGYTF. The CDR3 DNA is TGTGCCAGCTCACCCATCCACTATGGCTACACCTTC.

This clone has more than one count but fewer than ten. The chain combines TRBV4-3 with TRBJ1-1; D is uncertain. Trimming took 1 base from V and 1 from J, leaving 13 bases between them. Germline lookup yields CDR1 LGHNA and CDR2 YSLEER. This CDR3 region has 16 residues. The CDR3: CASSQGTRRGNTEAFF. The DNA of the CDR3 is TGCGCCAGCAGCCAAGGGACTCGGCGGGGGAACACTGAAGCTTTCTTT.

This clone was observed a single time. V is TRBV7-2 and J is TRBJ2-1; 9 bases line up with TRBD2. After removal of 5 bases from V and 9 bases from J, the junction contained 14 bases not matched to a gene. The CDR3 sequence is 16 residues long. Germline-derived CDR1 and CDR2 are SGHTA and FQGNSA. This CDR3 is CASSPEGVAGGGEQFF. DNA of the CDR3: TGTGCCAGCAGCCCAGAGGGAGTGGCGGGAGGGGGTGAGCAGTTCTTC. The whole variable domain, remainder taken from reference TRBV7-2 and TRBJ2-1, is GAGVSQSPSNKVTEKGKDVELRCDPISGHTALYWYRQSLGQGLEFLIYFQGNSAPDKSGLPSDRFSAERTGGSVSTLTIQRTQQEDSAVYLCASSPEGVAGGGEQFFGPGTRLTVL.

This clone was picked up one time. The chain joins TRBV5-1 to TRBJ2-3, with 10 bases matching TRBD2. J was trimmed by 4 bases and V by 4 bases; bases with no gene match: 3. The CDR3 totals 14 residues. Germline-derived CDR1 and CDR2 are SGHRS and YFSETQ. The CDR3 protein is CASSPSGSADTQYF. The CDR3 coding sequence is TGCGCCAGCAGCCCTAGCGGGAGCGCAGATACGCAGTATTTT.

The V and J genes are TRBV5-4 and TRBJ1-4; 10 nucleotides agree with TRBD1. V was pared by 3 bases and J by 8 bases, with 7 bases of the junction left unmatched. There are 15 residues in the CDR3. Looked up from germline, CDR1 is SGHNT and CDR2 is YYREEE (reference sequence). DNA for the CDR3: TGTGCCAGCAGCTCGACAGGGGGCAACTTGGAAAAACTGTTTTTT. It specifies CASSSTGGNLEKLFF.

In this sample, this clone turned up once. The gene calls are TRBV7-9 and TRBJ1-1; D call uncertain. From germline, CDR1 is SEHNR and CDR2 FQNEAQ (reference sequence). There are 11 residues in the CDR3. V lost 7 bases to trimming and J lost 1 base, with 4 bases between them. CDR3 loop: CASIQNTEAFF. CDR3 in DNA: TGTGCCAGCATACAGAACACTGAAGCTTTCTTT.